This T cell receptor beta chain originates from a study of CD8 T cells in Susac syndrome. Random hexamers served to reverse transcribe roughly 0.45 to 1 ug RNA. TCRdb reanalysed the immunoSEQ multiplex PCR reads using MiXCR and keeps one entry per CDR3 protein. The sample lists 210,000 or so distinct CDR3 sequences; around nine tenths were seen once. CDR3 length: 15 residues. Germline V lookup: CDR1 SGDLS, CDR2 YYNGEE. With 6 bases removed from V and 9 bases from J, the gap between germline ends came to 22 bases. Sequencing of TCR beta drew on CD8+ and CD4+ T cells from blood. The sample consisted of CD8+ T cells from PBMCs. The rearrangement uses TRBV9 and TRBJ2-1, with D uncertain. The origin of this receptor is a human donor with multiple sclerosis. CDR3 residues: CASTPSFRAPGEQFF. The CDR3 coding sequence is TGTGCCAGCACCCCTTCCTTTCGCGCCCCGGGTGAGCAGTTCTTC.